The clone carrying this TCR beta chain was recorded at least ten times. Its specificity is unknown. 5'-RACE, quantitative and with molecular barcodes, yielded the TCR beta libraries. One entry per CDR3 protein, called by TCRdb with MiXCR from the 5' RACE reads. Found here are about 64,000 distinct CDR3 sequences, more than 5.5% of them singletons; the top ten hold approximately 5%. This entry is derived from a study of CD8 T cells in ankylosing spondylitis. Trimming cost V 0 bases and J 8 bases; bases outside gene matches: 9. This CDR3 comprises 15 residues. The germline gives CDR1 SGHTA, CDR2 FQGNSA. Study-level results: Previously reported in reactive arthritis synovial fluid and blood were some of the motif variants.

Sequences were obtained from synovial fluid, either unsorted or a sorted T cell fraction (not recorded which). The receptor was isolated from a male donor with ankylosing spondylitis. V gene TRBV7-2 combines with J gene TRBJ1-2, with 7 bases fitting TRBD1. CDR3 nucleotide sequence: TGTGCCAGCAGCTTAGCTTCGGTGACAGGGTCCGGCTACACCTTC. Translating it yields CASSLASVTGSGYTF.